These 19 T cell receptor beta chains share one sample of origin, sequenced in a study of CD8 T cells in ankylosing spondylitis. Study results and caveats: What appeared characteristic of ankylosing spondylitis blood was a TCR beta motif of under 10 highly homologous variants.

TCRdb re-derived calls from the 5' RACE reads in MiXCR, one entry per CDR3 protein. The table has 450,000 or so distinct CDR3 sequences, roughly 26% seen once. Their antigen targets remain unknown. Material: blood, either unsorted or a sorted T cell fraction (not recorded which). These receptors came from a male donor with ankylosing spondylitis.

This chain uses TRBV7-2 with TRBJ2-7; a possible D gene is TRBD1 (5 bases). The V end lost 5 bases, the J end lost 6 bases, and 20 bases lay between the germline ends. Germline CDR1 SGHTA, CDR2 FQGNSA. The CDR3 is made up of 15 amino acids. Here the CDR3 reads CASSPTTAPLGEQYF. The CDR3 DNA sequence: TGTGCCAGCAGCCCGACGACAGCCCCCCTTGGCGAGCAGTACTTC.

The chain couples TRBV12-3 or TRBV12-4 to TRBJ1-5, with unresolved D. Trimming removed 2 bases from V and 8 bases from J, with 13 bases in between. This CDR3 spans 14 amino acids. CDR3 in amino acids: CASSLRREREPQHF. The CDR3 nucleotides are TGTGCCAGCAGTTTACGAAGGGAACGCGAGCCCCAGCATTTT.

This clonotype appeared a few times. J is TRBJ1-4 and V is TRBV29-1; TRBD1 matches 7 bases. The V gene's germline CDR1 is SQVTM and CDR2 ANQGSEA. Trimming removed 5 bases from V and 4 bases from J; junction bases left unmatched: 4. This CDR3 comprises 13 residues. CDR3 sequence: CSVKGQFNEKLFF. In nucleotides, the CDR3 is TGCAGCGTTAAGGGACAGTTTAATGAAAAACTGTTTTTT. The full variable domain, completed using reference TRBV29-1 and TRBJ1-4, is SAVISQKPSRDICQRGTSLTIQCQVDSQVTMMFWYRQQPGQSLTLIATANQGSEATYESGFVIDKFPISRPNLTFSTLTVSNMSPEDSSIYLCSVKGQFNEKLFFGSGTQLSVL.

The DNA of the CDR3 is TGTGCCAGCAGTGAAGCATGGGGGGCGGAAACTGAAGCTTTCTTT. Encoded protein: CASSEAWGAETEAFF. The chain joins TRBV2 to TRBJ1-1, with D possibly TRBD1 on 6 matching bases. Germline V gene sequence: CDR1 SNHLY, CDR2 FYNNEI. The CDR3 runs 15 residues. The ends were cut back, 0 bases at V and 5 bases at J, with 13 bases in the middle.

A few counts support this clonotype. The V call is TRBV5-1, the J call TRBJ2-3, with D possibly TRBD2 on 6 matching bases. The V end was cut by 4 bases, the J end by 2 bases, with 14 bases between. Germline V gives CDR1 SGHRS, CDR2 YFSETQ. The length of the CDR3 is 15 residues. In DNA, the CDR3 is TGCGCCAGCAGCCAGTCCGGGAGTCCCACAGATACGCAGTATTTT. Protein sequence: CASSQSGSPTDTQYF.

CDR3 sequence: CSAGDTRIRNEQFF. The CDR3, as DNA: TGCAGTGCTGGGGACACTAGAATTAGGAATGAGCAGTTCTTC. J is TRBJ2-1 and V is TRBV20-1; D is possibly TRBD1 (6 bases). The V end lost 5 bases, the J end lost 7 bases, and 18 bases lay between the germline ends. The CDR3 is 14 residues long. Germline-derived CDR1 and CDR2 are DFQATT and SNEGSKA (reference sequence).

This clonotype appeared a few times. The gene calls are TRBV5-1 and TRBJ2-7; D uncertain. The CDR3 loop spans 13 amino acids. CDR1 is SGHRS and CDR2 is YFSETQ in the germline V gene. The V end lost 0 bases, the J end lost 6 bases, and 10 bases lay between the germline ends. CDR3 sequence: CASSLAPSSEQYV. Written as DNA, the CDR3 is TGCGCCAGCAGCTTGGCCCCCTCTTCCGAGCAGTACGTC.

This clonotype occurred a few times. The genes are TRBV18 and TRBJ2-7, with a tentative D call TRBD1 (6 bases). Germline-derived CDR1 and CDR2 are KGHSH and LQKENI. V gave up 5 bases and J gave up 2 bases, with 13 bases separating them. The CDR3 totals 14 residues. CDR3 sequence: CASSATRDTYEQYF. CDR3 coding DNA: TGTGCCAGCTCAGCCACCCGGGACACCTACGAGCAGTACTTC.

This chain connects TRBV7-8 to TRBJ2-7; D ambiguous. CDR1 and CDR2 (germline): SGHVS, FQNEAQ. The CDR3 contains 15 residues. Trimming removed 5 bases from V and 2 bases from J, with 16 bases in between. In DNA, the CDR3 is TGTGCCAGCAGCCCCCGGTCCCTGGGGACCTACGAGCAGTACTTC. Translated, it gives CASSPRSLGTYEQYF. Supplemented by reference TRBV7-8 and TRBJ2-7, the full variable domain reads GAGVSQSPRYKVAKRGQDVALRCDPISGHVSLFWYQQALGQGPEFLTYFQNEAQLDKSGLPSDRFFAERPEGSVSTLKIQRTQQEDSAVYLCASSPRSLGTYEQYFGPGTRLTVT.

This clonotype was observed a single time. CDR3 amino acids: CASSLRDYRTDTQYF. The DNA of the CDR3 is TGTGCCAGCAGTTTGCGGGACTATCGCACAGATACGCAGTATTTT. The chain is built from TRBV27 and TRBJ2-3; 7 bases align to TRBD2. This CDR3 contains 15 residues. After removal of 3 bases from V and 1 base from J, the junction contained 4 bases not matched to a gene. Germline V gene sequence: CDR1 MNHEY, CDR2 SMNVEV (reference sequence).

This clonotype was seen only a few times. The genes are TRBV30 and TRBJ2-3, with no clear D. This CDR3 region has 13 residues. The germline CDR1 and CDR2 sequences are GTSNPN and SVGIG (reference sequence). V was pared by 0 bases and J by 1 base, with 5 bases between. CDR3: CAWSVRGTDTQYF. The CDR3 region has the DNA TGTGCCTGGAGTGTAAGGGGCACAGATACGCAGTATTTT.

The chain couples TRBV9 to TRBJ2-5; D gene ambiguous. The CDR3 has 11 residues. The germline CDR1 and CDR2 sequences are SGDLS and YYNGEE. Trimming stripped 0 bases from V and 3 bases from J, with 0 bases between. CDR3 loop: CASSVEETQYF. In DNA form, the CDR3 reads TGTGCCAGCAGCGTAGAAGAGACCCAGTACTTC.

This clonotype has at least ten counts. The chain employs TRBV5-1 and TRBJ1-1, with 7 bases aligning to TRBD1. V shed 4 bases and J 6 bases; nucleotides not matched to a gene: 15. The CDR3 covers 16 residues. Per the germline V gene, CDR1 is SGHRS and CDR2 is YFSETQ. CDR3 amino acids: CASSTQTGKVLAEAFF. In DNA form, the CDR3 reads TGCGCCAGCAGCACTCAGACAGGGAAGGTTTTGGCTGAAGCTTTCTTT. The full variable domain, its missing parts supplied by reference TRBV5-1 and TRBJ1-1, is KAGVTQTPRYLIKTRGQQVTLSCSPISGHRSVSWYQQTPGQGLQFLFEYFSETQRNKGNFPGRFSGRQFSNSRSEMNVSTLELGDSALYLCASSTQTGKVLAEAFFGQGTRLTVV.

The chain joins TRBV11-2 to TRBJ2-7; 7 bases match TRBD2. V shed 3 bases, J shed 3 bases, and the junction held 11 bases outside the gene matches. The CDR3 totals 16 residues. CDR1 is SGHAT, CDR2 FQNNGV, per germline. Here the CDR3 DNA reads TGTGCCAGCAGCTTCCGATCGGGAAGGGAGGGCTACGAGCAGTACTTC. It specifies CASSFRSGREGYEQYF. Variable domain in full (rest from reference TRBV11-2 and TRBJ2-7): EAGVAQSPRYKIIEKRQSVAFWCNPISGHATLYWYQQILGQGPKLLIQFQNNGVVDDSQLPKDRFSAERLKGVDSTLKIQPAKLEDSAVYLCASSFRSGREGYEQYFGPGTRLTVT.

This clonotype showed up just a few times. The chain carries TRBV10-2 and TRBJ1-5; 7 bases are a match to TRBD1. The germline CDR1 and CDR2 sequences are WSHSY and SAAADI. The V and J ends lost 2 bases and 0 bases, in that order; junction bases with no gene match: 7. The CDR3 has 17 residues. For the CDR3, the DNA is TGCGCCAGCAGTGAGGCCAGGGGGTCGGTTAGCAATCAGCCCCAGCATTTT. Amino acids: CASSEARGSVSNQPQHF.

This clonotype was found a few times. J is TRBJ2-1 and V is TRBV20-1; TRBD1 might be the D (6 bases). Germline CDR1 DFQATT, CDR2 SNEGSKA (reference sequence). The CDR3 is made up of 15 amino acids. The CDR3 DNA reads as TGCGGAGCCCTAGGGGGATCCTTCTCCTACAATGAGCAGTTCTTC. Its translation: CGALGGSFSYNEQFF.

The chain has TRBV20-1 and TRBJ2-1; D ambiguous. CDR1 and CDR2 from the germline V gene are DFQATT and SNEGSKA (reference sequence). The CDR3 has 12 amino acids. Trimming removed 0 bases from V and 6 bases from J, with 6 bases in between. CDR3 loop: CSARDVANEQFF. CDR3 nucleotides: TGCAGTGCTAGAGATGTGGCCAATGAGCAGTTCTTC.

The V call is TRBV11-3, the J call TRBJ2-2; 10 bases fit TRBD2. V shed 3 bases, J shed 6 bases, and the junction held 7 bases outside the gene matches. Germline values: CDR1 SGHNT, CDR2 YENEEA. The CDR3 extends over 16 amino acids. DNA of the CDR3: TGTGCCAGCAGCTTCGGTCTAGCGGGAGAGTCCGGGGAGCTGTTTTTT. Translated, it gives CASSFGLAGESGELFF. The entire variable domain, with the rest obtained from reference TRBV11-3 and TRBJ2-2, is as follows: EAGVVQSPRYKIIEKKQPVAFWCNPISGHNTLYWYLQNLGQGPELLIRYENEEAVDDSQLPKDRFSAERLKGVDSTLKIQPAELGDSAVYLCASSFGLAGESGELFFGEGSRLTVL.

This sequence joins TRBV18 and TRBJ2-3; D ambiguous. The ends were cut back, 0 bases at V and 1 base at J, with 5 bases in the middle. The germline CDR1 and CDR2 sequences are KGHSH and LQKENI. The CDR3 totals 14 residues. This chain's CDR3 is CASSPPSRTDTQYF. The CDR3, as DNA: TGTGCCAGCTCACCACCCAGCCGCACAGATACGCAGTATTTT.